The 5 T cell receptor beta chains presented below share a single source sample, sequenced in a study of graft-versus-host responses after intestinal transplantation. Their recognized antigens are unknown. Assay used: immunoSEQ multiplex PCR; TCRdb lists only in-frame clones, some missing. The sample yields roughly 80,000 clones, roughly 84% seen once. The specimen comprised unstimulated CD8+ T cells sorted from spleen or lymph node cells, sampled before transplant. Receptors were obtained from a human donor who was the organ donor for an intestinal transplant.

The genes are TRBV9 and TRBJ2-7; the D gene is possibly TRBD1 (6 bases). From germline, CDR1 is SGDLS and CDR2 YYNGEE. The CDR3 runs 13 residues. V was shortened by 3 bases and J by 4 bases, with 11 bases between the two germline ends. The CDR3 reads CASSGTVSYEQYF. In DNA form, the CDR3 reads TGTGCCAGCAGCGGGACAGTTTCGTACGAGCAGTACTTC.

The DNA for the CDR3 is TGCGCCAGCAGCCAATTCGGAGGGGAGAACACTGAAGCTTTCTTT. Encoded protein: CASSQFGGENTEAFF. The rearrangement joins TRBV4-1 to TRBJ1-1; D perhaps matches TRBD1 (5 bases). The CDR3 consists of 15 residues. The germline V and J ends were trimmed by 2 bases and 1 base, with 11 bases remaining between them. Germline assignment: CDR1 MGHRA and CDR2 YSYEKL.

This chain joins TRBV11-2 and TRBJ2-5; TRBD1 aligns across 8 bases. The CDR3 is 13 residues long. Trimming at V came to 3 bases and at J to 14 bases, leaving 11 bases not matched to a gene. Germline V gene lookup returns CDR1 SGHAT and CDR2 FQNNGV. This CDR3 is CASSLAPDRGLYF. CDR3 DNA: TGTGCCAGCAGCTTGGCCCCCGACAGGGGCTTATACTTC.

The chain uses TRBV2 and TRBJ2-3, with 7 bases lining up with TRBD1. Germline CDR1 is SNHLY and CDR2 is FYNNEI. The J segment lost 2 bases and the V segment lost 6 bases, leaving 5 bases of the junction unmatched. This CDR3 is 14 amino acids long. CDR3 sequence (DNA): TGTGCCAGCAGGGACAGGAGCTACACAGATACGCAGTATTTT. Its protein product is CASRDRSYTDTQYF.

V and J are TRBV5-1 and TRBJ1-2; a weak D match, TRBD1 (5 bases). V gave up 2 bases and J gave up 1 base, with 15 bases separating them. CDR1 is SGHRS and CDR2 is YFSETQ in the germline V gene. There are 16 residues in the CDR3. The CDR3 nucleotides read TGCGCCAGCAGCTTATACGGGGCCCGCGGTAACTATGGCTACACCTTC. It yields the protein CASSLYGARGNYGYTF.